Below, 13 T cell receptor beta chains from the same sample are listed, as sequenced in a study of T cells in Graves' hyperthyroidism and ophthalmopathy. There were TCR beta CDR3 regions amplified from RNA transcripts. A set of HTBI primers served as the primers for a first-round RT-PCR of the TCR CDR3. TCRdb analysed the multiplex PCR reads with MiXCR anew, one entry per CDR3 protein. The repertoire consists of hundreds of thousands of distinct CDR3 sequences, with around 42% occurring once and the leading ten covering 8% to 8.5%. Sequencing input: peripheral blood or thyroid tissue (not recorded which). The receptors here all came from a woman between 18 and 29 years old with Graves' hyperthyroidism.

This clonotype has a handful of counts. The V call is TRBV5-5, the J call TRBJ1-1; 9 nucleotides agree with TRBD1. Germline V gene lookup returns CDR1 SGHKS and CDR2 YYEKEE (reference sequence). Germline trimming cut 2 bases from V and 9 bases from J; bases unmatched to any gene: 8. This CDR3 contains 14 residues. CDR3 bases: TGTGCCAGCAGCTTAGGGCCGGGGACAGGGAAAGCTTTCTTT. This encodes CASSLGPGTGKAFF.

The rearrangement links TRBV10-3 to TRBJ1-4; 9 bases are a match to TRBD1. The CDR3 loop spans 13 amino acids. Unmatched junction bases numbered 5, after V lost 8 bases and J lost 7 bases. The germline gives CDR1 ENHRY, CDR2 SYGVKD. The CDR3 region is CAIRDRDGEKLFF. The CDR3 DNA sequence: TGTGCCATCCGGGACAGGGATGGTGAAAAACTGTTTTTT.

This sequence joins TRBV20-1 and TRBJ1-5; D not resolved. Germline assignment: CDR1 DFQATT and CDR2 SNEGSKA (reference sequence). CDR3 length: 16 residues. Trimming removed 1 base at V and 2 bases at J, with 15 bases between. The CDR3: CSARGAMGLGNQPQHF. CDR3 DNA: TGCAGTGCTAGAGGTGCCATGGGGTTGGGCAATCAGCCCCAGCATTTT.

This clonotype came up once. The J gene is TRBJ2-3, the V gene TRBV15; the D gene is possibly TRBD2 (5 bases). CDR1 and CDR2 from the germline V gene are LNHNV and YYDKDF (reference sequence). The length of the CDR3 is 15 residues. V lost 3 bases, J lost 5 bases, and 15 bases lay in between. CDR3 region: CATSRIYGNRDTQYF. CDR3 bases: TGTGCCACCAGCAGGATTTACGGGAATCGAGATACGCAGTATTTT.

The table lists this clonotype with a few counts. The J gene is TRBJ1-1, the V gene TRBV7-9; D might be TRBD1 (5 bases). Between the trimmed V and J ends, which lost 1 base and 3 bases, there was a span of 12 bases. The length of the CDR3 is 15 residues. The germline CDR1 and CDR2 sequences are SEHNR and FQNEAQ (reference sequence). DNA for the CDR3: TGTGCCAGCAGCTTAGTCGGGGGGAGAGACACTGAAGCTTTCTTT. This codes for CASSLVGGRDTEAFF.

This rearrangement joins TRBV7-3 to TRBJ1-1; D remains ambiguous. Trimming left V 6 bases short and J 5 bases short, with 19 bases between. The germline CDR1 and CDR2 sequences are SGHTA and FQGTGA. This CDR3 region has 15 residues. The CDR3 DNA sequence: TGTGCCAGCAGGCCTCCGACACGACTTGGGACTGAAGCTTTCTTT. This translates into CASRPPTRLGTEAFF.

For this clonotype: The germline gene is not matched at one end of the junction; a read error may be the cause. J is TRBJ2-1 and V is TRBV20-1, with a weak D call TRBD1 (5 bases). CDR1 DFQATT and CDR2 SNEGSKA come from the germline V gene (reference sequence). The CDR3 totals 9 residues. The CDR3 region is CSARGSQGF. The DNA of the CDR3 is TGCAGTGCTAGAGGGAGTCAGGGCTTC.

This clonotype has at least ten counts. The CDR3 DNA reads TGTGCCAGCAGCTTATCCGGGCCCTACGAGCAGTACTTC. As protein: CASSLSGPYEQYF. J is TRBJ2-7 and V is TRBV7-9; D is undetermined. Trimming removed 2 bases from V and 2 bases from J, with 7 bases in between. The length of the CDR3 is 13 residues. Germline values: CDR1 SEHNR, CDR2 FQNEAQ (reference sequence).

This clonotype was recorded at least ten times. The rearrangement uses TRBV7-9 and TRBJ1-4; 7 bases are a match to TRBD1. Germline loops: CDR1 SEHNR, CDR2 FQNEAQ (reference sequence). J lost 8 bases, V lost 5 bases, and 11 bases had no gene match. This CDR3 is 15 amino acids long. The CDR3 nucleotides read TGTGCCAGCAGCACAGACAGGGAAGTGAGCGAAAAACTGTTTTTT. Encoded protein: CASSTDREVSEKLFF.

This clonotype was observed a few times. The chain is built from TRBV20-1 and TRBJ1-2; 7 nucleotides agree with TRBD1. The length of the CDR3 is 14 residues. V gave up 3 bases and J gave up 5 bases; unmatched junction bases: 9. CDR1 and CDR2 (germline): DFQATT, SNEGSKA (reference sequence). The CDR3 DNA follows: TGCAGTGCTAGGGACGCGACAGGGATTTATGGCTACACCTTC. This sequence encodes CSARDATGIYGYTF.

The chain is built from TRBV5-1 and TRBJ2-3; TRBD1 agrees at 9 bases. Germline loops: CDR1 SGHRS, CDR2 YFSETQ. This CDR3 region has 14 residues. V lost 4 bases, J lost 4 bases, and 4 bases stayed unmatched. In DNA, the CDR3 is TGCGCCAGCAGCATGGGACAGGGCTCAGATACGCAGTATTTT. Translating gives CASSMGQGSDTQYF.

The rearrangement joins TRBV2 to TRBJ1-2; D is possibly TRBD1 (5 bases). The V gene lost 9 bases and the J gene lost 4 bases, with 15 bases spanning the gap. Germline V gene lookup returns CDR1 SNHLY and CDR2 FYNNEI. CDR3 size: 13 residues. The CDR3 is CARAGAVVYGYTF. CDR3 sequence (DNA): TGTGCCAGGGCCGGGGCGGTAGTCTATGGCTACACCTTC.

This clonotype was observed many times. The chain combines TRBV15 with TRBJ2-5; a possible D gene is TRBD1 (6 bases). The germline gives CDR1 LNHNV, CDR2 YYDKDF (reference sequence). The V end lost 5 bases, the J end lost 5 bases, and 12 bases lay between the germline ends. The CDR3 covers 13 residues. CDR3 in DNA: TGTGCCACCAGCGGACATGGGGGCGAGACCCAGTACTTC. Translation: CATSGHGGETQYF. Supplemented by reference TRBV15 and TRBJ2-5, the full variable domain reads DAMVIQNPRYQVTQFGKPVTLSCSQTLNHNVMYWYQQKSSQAPKLLFHYYDKDFNNEADTPDNFQSRRPNTSFCFLDIRSPGLGDTAMYLCATSGHGGETQYFGPGTRLLVL.